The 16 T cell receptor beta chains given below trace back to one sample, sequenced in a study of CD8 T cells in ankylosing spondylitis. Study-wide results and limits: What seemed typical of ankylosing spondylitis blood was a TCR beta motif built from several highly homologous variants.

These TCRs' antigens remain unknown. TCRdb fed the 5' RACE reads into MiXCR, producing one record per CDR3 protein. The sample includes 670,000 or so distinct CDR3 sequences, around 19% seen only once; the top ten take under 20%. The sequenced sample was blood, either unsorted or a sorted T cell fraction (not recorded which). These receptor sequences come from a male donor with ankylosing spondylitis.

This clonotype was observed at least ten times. The CDR3 reads CASSLGQGHSGNTIYF. CDR3 nucleotide sequence: TGTGCCAGCAGCCTCGGACAGGGCCATTCTGGAAACACCATATATTTT. J is TRBJ1-3 and V is TRBV7-9; 8 positions agree with TRBD1. J lost 1 base, V lost 5 bases, and 7 bases had no gene match. This CDR3 is built from 16 residues. From germline, CDR1 is SEHNR and CDR2 FQNEAQ (reference sequence).

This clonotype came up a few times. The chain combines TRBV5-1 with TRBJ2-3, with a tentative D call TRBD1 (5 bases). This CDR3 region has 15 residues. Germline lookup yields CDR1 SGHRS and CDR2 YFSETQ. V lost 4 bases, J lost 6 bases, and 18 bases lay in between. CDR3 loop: CASSPPGDSGDTQYF. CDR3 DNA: TGCGCCAGCAGCCCCCCGGGCGACAGTGGGGATACGCAGTATTTT.

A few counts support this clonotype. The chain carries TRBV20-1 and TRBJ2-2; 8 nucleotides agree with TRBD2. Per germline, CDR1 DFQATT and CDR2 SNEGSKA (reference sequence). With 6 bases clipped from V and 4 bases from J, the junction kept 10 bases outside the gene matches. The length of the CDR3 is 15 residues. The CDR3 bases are TGCAGTGCAACGGGACTAGAGAGGGGCACCGGGGAGCTGTTTTTT. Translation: CSATGLERGTGELFF.

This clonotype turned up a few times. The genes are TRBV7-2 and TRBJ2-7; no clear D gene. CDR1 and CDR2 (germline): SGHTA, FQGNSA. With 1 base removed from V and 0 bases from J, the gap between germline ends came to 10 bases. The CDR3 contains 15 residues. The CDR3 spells CASSLDPEPSYEQYF. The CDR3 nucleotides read TGTGCCAGCAGCTTAGACCCCGAGCCCTCCTACGAGCAGTACTTC.

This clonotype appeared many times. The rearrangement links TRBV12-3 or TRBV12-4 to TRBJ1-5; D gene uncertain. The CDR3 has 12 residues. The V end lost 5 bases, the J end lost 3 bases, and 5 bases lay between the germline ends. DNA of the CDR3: TGTGCCAGCAGTCCCCACAATCAGCCCCAGCATTTT. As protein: CASSPHNQPQHF.

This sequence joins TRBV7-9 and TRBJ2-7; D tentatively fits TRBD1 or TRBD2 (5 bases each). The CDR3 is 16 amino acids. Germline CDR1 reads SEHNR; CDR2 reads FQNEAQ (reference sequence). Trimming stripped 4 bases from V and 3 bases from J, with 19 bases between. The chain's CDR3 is CASSSSREGRGYEQYF. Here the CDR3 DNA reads TGTGCCAGCAGCTCCTCCCGTGAGGGGCGAGGCTACGAGCAGTACTTC.

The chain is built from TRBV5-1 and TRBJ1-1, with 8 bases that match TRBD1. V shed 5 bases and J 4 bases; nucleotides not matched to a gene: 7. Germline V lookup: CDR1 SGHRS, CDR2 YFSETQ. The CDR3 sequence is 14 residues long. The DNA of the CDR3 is TGCGCCAGCAGTGTGGACAGGGAGGGCACTGAAGCTTTCTTT. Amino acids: CASSVDREGTEAFF.

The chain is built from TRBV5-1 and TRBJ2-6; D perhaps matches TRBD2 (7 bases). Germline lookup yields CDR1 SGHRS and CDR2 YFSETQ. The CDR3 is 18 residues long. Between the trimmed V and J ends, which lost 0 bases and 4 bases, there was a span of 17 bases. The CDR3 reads CASSLVGGRLVGANVLTF. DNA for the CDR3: TGCGCCAGCAGCTTGGTGGGGGGGCGTTTGGTCGGGGCCAACGTCCTGACTTTC.

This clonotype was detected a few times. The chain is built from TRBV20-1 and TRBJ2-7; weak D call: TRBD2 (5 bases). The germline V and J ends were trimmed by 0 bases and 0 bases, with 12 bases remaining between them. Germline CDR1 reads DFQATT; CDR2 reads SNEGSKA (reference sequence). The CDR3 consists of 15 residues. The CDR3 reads CSARDLRAASYEQYF. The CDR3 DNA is TGCAGTGCTAGAGATTTGAGGGCGGCCTCCTACGAGCAGTACTTC.

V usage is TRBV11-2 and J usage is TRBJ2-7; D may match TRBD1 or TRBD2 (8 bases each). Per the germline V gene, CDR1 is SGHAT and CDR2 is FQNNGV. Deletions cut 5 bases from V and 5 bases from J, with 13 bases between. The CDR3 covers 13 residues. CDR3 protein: CASSRGGQDEQYF. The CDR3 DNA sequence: TGTGCCAGCAGCCGGGGGGGACAGGACGAGCAGTACTTC.

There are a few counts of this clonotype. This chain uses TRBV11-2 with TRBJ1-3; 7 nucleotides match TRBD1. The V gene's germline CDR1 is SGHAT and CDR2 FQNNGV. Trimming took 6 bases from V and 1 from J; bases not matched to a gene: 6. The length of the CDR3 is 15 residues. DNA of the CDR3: TGTGCCAGCAGATCTTACAGGGGATCTGGAAACACCATATATTTT. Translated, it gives CASRSYRGSGNTIYF.

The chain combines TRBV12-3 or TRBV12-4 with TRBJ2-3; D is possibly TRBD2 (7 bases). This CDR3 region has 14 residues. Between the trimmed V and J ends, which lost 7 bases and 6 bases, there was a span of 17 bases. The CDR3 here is CASTDRGGADTQYF. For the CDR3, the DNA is TGTGCCAGCACCGATAGGGGGGGTGCGGATACGCAGTATTTT.

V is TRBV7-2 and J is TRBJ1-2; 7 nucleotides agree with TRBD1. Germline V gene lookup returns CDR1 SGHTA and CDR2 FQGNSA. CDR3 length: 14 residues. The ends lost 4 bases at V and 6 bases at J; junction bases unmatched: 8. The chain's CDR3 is CASSSQTGSNGYTF. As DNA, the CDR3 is TGTGCCAGCAGCTCACAGACAGGGTCTAATGGCTACACCTTC.

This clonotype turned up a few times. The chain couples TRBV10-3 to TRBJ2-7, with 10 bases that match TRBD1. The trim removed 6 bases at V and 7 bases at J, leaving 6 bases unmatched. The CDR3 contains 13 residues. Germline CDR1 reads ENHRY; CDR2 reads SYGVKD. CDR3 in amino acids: CAISGQGEGEQYF. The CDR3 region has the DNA TGTGCCATCAGCGGACAGGGGGAGGGGGAGCAGTACTTC.

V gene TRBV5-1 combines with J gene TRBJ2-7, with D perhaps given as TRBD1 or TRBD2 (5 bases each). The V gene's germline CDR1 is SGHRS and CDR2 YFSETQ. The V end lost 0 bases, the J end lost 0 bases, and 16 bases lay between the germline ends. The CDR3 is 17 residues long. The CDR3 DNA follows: TGCGCCAGCAGCTTGGGTATCGGGGCGACGAGCTCCTACGAGCAGTACTTC. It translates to CASSLGIGATSSYEQYF. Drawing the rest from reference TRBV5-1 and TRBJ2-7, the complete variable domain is KAGVTQTPRYLIKTRGQQVTLSCSPISGHRSVSWYQQTPGQGLQFLFEYFSETQRNKGNFPGRFSGRQFSNSRSEMNVSTLELGDSALYLCASSLGIGATSSYEQYFGPGTRLTVT.

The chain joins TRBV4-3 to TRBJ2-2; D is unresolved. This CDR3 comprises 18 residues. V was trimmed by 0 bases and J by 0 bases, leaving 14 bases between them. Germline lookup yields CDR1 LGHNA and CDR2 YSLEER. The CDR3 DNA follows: TGCGCCAGCAGCCAAGATCTGAGCGCGTTCGCGAACACCGGGGAGCTGTTTTTT. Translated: CASSQDLSAFANTGELFF.